Shown below are 8 T cell receptor beta chains from a single sample sequenced in a study of cytomegalovirus exposure and HLA in healthy donors. It was with 60 Vbeta and 13 Jbeta primers that the PCR ran. TCRdb keeps only in-frame clones here, not all; method: immunoSEQ multiplex PCR. The data hold some 97,000 clones, with approximately 73% observed a single time. The sample comprised PBMCs. All receptors come from a woman aged 45-59 years in good health and CMV-seropositive.

This chain uses TRBV6-6 with TRBJ2-3; D is perhaps TRBD1 (5 bases). The germline V gene encodes CDR1 MNHNY and CDR2 SVGAGI (reference sequence). The V end lost 2 bases, the J end lost 4 bases, and 13 bases lay between the germline ends. The CDR3 extends over 15 amino acids. CDR3 bases: TGTGCCAGCAGTTACGGTCAGGGCAAGGCAGATACGCAGTATTTT. This codes for CASSYGQGKADTQYF.

As concerns this clone: Compared with germline, one end of the junction differs, possibly owing to a read error. The rearrangement uses TRBV6-6 and TRBJ2-7; 10 nucleotides align to TRBD1. The V gene's germline CDR1 is MNHNY and CDR2 SVGAGI (reference sequence). This CDR3 has 12 residues. CDR3 DNA sequence: TGTGCCAGCAGTTCGTCGACAGGGGGCGCGAACTTC. Its translation is CASSSSTGGANF.

The chain couples TRBV19 to TRBJ2-2; D ambiguous. The V end lost 5 bases, the J end lost 4 bases, and 8 bases lay between the germline ends. Germline values: CDR1 LNHDA, CDR2 SQIVND (reference sequence). CDR3 length: 13 amino acids. CDR3 nucleotides: TGTGCCAGTAGTCTGACAAGCACCGGGGAGCTGTTTTTT. The encoded protein is CASSLTSTGELFF.

The rearrangement joins TRBV10-3 to TRBJ1-6; 8 bases fit TRBD1. The junction had 2 bases not matched to a gene; V was cut back by 4 bases and J by 6 bases. Per germline, CDR1 ENHRY and CDR2 SYGVKD. The CDR3 covers 14 residues. The CDR3 region is CAISAGTGNSPLHF. CDR3 bases: TGTGCCATCAGTGCGGGGACAGGTAATTCACCCCTCCACTTT.

V usage is TRBV7-8 and J usage is TRBJ2-1; D unclear. The germline V gene encodes CDR1 SGHVS and CDR2 FQNEAQ. The CDR3 length is 14 residues. Trimming removed 0 bases at V and 7 bases at J, with 10 bases between. CDR3 nucleotides: TGTGCCAGCAGCTTAGCGGGCCAGGTAAATGAGCAGTTCTTC. This sequence encodes CASSLAGQVNEQFF.

To note about this clone: One junction end disagrees with the germline gene, perhaps due to a read error. V is TRBV7-7 and J is TRBJ2-4; TRBD1 matches at 8 bases. The CDR3 loop spans 13 amino acids. CDR1 and CDR2 (germline): SSHAT, FNYEAQ (reference sequence). CDR3 protein: CASSLDRGDIQYF. The CDR3 DNA reads as TGTGCTAGCAGCCTTGACAGGGGAGACATTCAGTACTTC.

The J gene is TRBJ2-1, the V gene TRBV11-3; 13 nucleotides align to TRBD2. CDR1 SGHNT and CDR2 YENEEA come from the germline V gene. V was pared by 3 bases and J by 6 bases, with 2 bases of the junction left unmatched. The CDR3 spans 15 residues. The CDR3 region is CASSFTSGGGNEQFF. The CDR3 DNA follows: TGTGCCAGCAGCTTTACTAGCGGGGGGGGCAATGAGCAGTTCTTC.

This rearrangement joins TRBV5-1 to TRBJ1-1; possible D gene TRBD1, 6 bases. This CDR3 is 16 amino acids long. Germline V lookup: CDR1 SGHRS, CDR2 YFSETQ. The ends were cut back, 0 bases at V and 0 bases at J, with 12 bases in the middle. The CDR3 region is CASSLEGGAMNTEAFF. In DNA form, the CDR3 reads TGCGCCAGCAGCTTGGAAGGGGGTGCCATGAACACTGAAGCTTTCTTT.